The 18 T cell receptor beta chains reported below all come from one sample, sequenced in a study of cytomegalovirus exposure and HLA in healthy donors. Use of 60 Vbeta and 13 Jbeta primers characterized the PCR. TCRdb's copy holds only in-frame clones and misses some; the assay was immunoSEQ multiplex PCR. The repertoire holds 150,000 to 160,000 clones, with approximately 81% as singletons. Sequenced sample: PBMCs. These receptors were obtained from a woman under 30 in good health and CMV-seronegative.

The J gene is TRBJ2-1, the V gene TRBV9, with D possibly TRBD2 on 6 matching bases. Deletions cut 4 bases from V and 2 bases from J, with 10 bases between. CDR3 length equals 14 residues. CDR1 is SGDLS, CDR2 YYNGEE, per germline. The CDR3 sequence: CASSPGLTYNEQFF. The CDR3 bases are TGTGCCAGCAGCCCGGGACTCACCTACAATGAGCAGTTCTTC.

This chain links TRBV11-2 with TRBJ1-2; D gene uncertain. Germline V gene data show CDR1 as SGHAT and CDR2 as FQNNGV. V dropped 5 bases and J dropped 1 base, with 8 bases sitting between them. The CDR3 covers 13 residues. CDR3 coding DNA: TGTGCCAGCAGCCCATCGCGTAACTATGGCTACACCTTC. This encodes CASSPSRNYGYTF.

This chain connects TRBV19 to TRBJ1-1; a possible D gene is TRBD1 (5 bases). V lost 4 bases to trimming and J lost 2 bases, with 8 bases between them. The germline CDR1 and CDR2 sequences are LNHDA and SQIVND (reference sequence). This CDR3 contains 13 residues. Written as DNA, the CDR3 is TGTGCCAGTAGTACAGGGATCAACACTGAAGCTTTCTTT. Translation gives CASSTGINTEAFF.

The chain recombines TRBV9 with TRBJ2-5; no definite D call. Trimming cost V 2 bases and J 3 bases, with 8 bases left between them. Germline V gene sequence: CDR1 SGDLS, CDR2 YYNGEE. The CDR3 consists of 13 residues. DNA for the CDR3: TGTGCCAGCAGCGTCGGGTCTGAAGAGACCCAGTACTTC. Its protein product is CASSVGSEETQYF.

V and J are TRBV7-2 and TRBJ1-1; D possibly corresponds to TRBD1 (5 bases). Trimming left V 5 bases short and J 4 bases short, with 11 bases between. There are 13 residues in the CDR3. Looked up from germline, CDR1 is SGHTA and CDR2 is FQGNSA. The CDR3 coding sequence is TGTGCCAGCAGCATAACGGGGGGCACTGAAGCTTTCTTT. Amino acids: CASSITGGTEAFF.

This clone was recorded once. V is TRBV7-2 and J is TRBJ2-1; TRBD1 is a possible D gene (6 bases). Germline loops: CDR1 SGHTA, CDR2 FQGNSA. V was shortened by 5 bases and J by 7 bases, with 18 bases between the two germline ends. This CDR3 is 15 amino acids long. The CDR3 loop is CASSARGTVQNEQFF. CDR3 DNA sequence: TGTGCCAGCAGCGCCAGGGGAACAGTGCAAAATGAGCAGTTCTTC.

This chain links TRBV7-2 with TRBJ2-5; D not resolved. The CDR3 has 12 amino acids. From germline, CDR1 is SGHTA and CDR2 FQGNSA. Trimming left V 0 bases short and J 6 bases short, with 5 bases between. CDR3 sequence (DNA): TGTGCCAGCAGCTTAGCCCCTCAGACCCAGTACTTC. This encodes CASSLAPQTQYF.

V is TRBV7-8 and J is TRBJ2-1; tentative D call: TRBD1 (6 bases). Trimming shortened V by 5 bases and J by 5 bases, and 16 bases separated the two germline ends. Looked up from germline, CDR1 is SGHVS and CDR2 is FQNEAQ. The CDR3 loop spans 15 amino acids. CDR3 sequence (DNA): TGTGCCAGCAGCACCCGAGGGACAACTAACAATGAGCAGTTCTTC. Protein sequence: CASSTRGTTNNEQFF.

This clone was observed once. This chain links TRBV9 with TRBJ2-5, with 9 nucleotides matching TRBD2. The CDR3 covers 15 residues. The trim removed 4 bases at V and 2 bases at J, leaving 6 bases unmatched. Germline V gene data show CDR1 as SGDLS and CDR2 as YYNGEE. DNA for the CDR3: TGTGCCAGCAGCCGGACTAGCGAACCACAAGAGACCCAGTACTTC. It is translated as CASSRTSEPQETQYF.

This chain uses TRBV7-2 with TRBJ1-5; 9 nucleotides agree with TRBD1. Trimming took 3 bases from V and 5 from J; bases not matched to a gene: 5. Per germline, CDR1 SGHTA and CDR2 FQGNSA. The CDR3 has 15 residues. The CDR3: CASSLAGQGYQPQHF. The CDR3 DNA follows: TGTGCCAGCAGCTTGGCCGGACAGGGGTATCAGCCCCAGCATTTT.

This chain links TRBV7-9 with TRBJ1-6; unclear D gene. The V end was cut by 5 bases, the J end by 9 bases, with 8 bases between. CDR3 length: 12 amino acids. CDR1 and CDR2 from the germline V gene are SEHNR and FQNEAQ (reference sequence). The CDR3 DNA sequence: TGTGCCAGCAGCATGGGAGGTTCACCCCTCCACTTT. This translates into CASSMGGSPLHF.

CDR3 loop: CAISEALGSREKLFF. CDR3 nucleotides: TGTGCCATCAGTGAAGCTTTGGGTTCGAGGGAAAAACTGTTTTTT. This rearrangement joins TRBV10-3 to TRBJ1-4; no firm D call. CDR1 and CDR2 from the germline V gene are ENHRY and SYGVKD. The CDR3 extends over 15 amino acids. Trimming pared 3 bases from V and 8 bases from J, leaving 16 bases between.

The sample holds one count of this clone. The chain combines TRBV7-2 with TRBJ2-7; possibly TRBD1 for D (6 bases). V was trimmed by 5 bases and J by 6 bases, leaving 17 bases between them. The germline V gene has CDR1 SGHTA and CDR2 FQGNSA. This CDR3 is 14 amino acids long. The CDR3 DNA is TGTGCCAGCAGCCTACCAGGGGCAGTCCGCGAGCAGTACTTC. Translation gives CASSLPGAVREQYF.

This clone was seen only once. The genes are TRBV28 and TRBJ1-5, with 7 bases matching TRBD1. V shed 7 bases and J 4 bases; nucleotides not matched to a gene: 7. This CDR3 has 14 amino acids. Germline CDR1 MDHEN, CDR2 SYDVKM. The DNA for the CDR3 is TGTGCCAGCAACCGACAGGGATTAAATCAGCCCCAGCATTTT. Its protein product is CASNRQGLNQPQHF.

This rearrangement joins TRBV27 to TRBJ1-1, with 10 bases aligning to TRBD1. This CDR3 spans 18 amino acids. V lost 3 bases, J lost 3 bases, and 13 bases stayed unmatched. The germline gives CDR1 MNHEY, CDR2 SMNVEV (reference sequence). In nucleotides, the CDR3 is TGTGCCAGCAGTTTTTCGGACAGGGGGGGAAGCAGGGACACTGAAGCTTTCTTT. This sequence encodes CASSFSDRGGSRDTEAFF.

CDR3 loop: CASTPRQGRADTQYF. For the CDR3, the DNA is TGTGCCAGCACCCCCCGACAGGGACGGGCAGATACGCAGTATTTT. The rearrangement links TRBV28 to TRBJ2-3; 7 positions match TRBD1. The germline V gene encodes CDR1 MDHEN and CDR2 SYDVKM. The CDR3 extends over 15 amino acids. The ends lost 7 bases at V and 4 bases at J; junction bases unmatched: 11.

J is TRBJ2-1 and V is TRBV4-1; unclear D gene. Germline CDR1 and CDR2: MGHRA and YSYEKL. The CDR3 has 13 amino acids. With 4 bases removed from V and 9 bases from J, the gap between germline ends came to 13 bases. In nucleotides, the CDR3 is TGCGCCAGCAGCCCCCAGATCCGTCCTGAGCAGTTCTTC. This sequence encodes CASSPQIRPEQFF.

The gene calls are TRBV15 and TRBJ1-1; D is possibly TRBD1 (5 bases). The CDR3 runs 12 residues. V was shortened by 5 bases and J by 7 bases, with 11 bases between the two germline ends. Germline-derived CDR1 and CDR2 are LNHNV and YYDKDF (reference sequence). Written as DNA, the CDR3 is TGTGCCACCAGCTTCGACAGTCTTGAAGCTTTCTTT. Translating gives CATSFDSLEAFF. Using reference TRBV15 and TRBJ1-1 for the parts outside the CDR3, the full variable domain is DAMVIQNPRYQVTQFGKPVTLSCSQTLNHNVMYWYQQKSSQAPKLLFHYYDKDFNNEADTPDNFQSRRPNTSFCFLDIRSPGLGDTAMYLCATSFDSLEAFFGQGTRLTVV.